These 13 T cell receptor beta chains came from one sample sequenced in a study of blood T cell repertoires in COVID-19. Sequencing used immunoSEQ multiplex PCR; TCRdb keeps in-frame clones, though not all of them. The data contain more than 130,000 clones, about 87% of them singletons. Sequencing used peripheral blood. The receptors shown here come from a woman in her forties with acute or convalescent COVID-19.

This clone was detected once. This chain links TRBV15 with TRBJ2-4; possibly TRBD1 for D (5 bases). V was cut by 1 base and J by 3 bases, with 10 bases left in between. Germline V CDR1 and CDR2: LNHNV, YYDKDF (reference sequence). This CDR3 is 15 amino acids long. CDR3 DNA sequence: TGTGCCACCAGCAGAGGTGACAGTTTCAAAAACATTCAGTACTTC. Translated, it gives CATSRGDSFKNIQYF. Full variable domain (remainder filled in from reference TRBV15 and TRBJ2-4): DAMVIQNPRYQVTQFGKPVTLSCSQTLNHNVMYWYQQKSSQAPKLLFHYYDKDFNNEADTPDNFQSRRPNTSFCFLDIRSPGLGDTAMYLCATSRGDSFKNIQYFGAGTRLSVL.

The chain employs TRBV4-1 and TRBJ2-3; D gene uncertain. Germline CDR1 and CDR2: MGHRA and YSYEKL. Trimming left V 4 bases short and J 6 bases short, with 8 bases between. The CDR3 runs 12 residues. The CDR3 region has the DNA TGCGCCAGCAGCCCAGACGGGGATACGCAGTATTTT. It is translated as CASSPDGDTQYF.

The genes are TRBV28 and TRBJ1-2; a possible D gene is TRBD1 (5 bases). V dropped 6 bases and J dropped 8 bases, with 10 bases sitting between them. The CDR3 is made up of 11 amino acids. Germline CDR1 is MDHEN and CDR2 is SYDVKM. The CDR3: CASSKGRGYTF. CDR3 coding DNA: TGTGCCAGCAGCAAGGGGAGGGGCTACACCTTC.

V is TRBV7-2 and J is TRBJ1-1; D is ambiguous. Germline V lookup: CDR1 SGHTA, CDR2 FQGNSA. The CDR3 has 13 residues. V lost 0 bases, J lost 7 bases, and 9 bases lay in between. The CDR3 is CASSLADSHEAFF. CDR3 DNA sequence: TGTGCCAGCAGCTTAGCGGACTCCCATGAAGCTTTCTTT.

The chain uses TRBV30 and TRBJ1-4; 7 positions match TRBD1. The CDR3 spans 14 residues. V dropped 5 bases and J dropped 4; count of bases not matched to a gene: 7. Germline-derived CDR1 and CDR2 are GTSNPN and SVGIG (reference sequence). CDR3 DNA sequence: TGTGCCTGGTCATCAGGGGGTAGTAATGAAAAACTGTTTTTT. Protein: CAWSSGGSNEKLFF.

This chain uses TRBV28 with TRBJ2-7; 9 bases agree with TRBD2. Germline V gene data show CDR1 as MDHEN and CDR2 as SYDVKM. Trimming took 6 bases from V and 7 from J; bases not matched to a gene: 7. The CDR3 runs 13 residues. The CDR3 region has the DNA TGTGCCAGCAGCCGAGCGGGAGGCGGGGAGCAGTACTTC. As protein: CASSRAGGGEQYF.

CDR3: CASRAGGYNSPLHF. In nucleotides, the CDR3 is TGTGCCAGCAGGGCAGGGGGCTATAATTCACCCCTCCACTTT. The chain carries TRBV27 and TRBJ1-6; 7 bases line up with TRBD1. Germline trimming cut 6 bases from V and 3 bases from J; bases unmatched to any gene: 2. Germline V gene lookup returns CDR1 MNHEY and CDR2 SMNVEV (reference sequence). The CDR3 is 14 residues long.

CDR3 loop: CATSDLTGSQPQHF. CDR3 bases: TGTGCCACCAGTGATTTGACAGGGAGTCAGCCCCAGCATTTT. The chain recombines TRBV24-1 with TRBJ1-5, with D maybe TRBD1 (6 bases). V dropped 0 bases and J dropped 6 bases, with 8 bases sitting between them. In germline, CDR1 is KGHDR, CDR2 SFDVKD. The CDR3 is 14 residues long.

The chain has TRBV5-5 and TRBJ1-1; TRBD1 might be the D (5 bases). V was cut by 3 bases and J by 3 bases, with 15 bases left in between. This CDR3 has 15 amino acids. The V gene's germline CDR1 is SGHKS and CDR2 YYEKEE (reference sequence). The CDR3 region has the DNA TGTGCCAGCAGCTCCCCGGGGTCGGGGGACACTGAAGCTTTCTTT. This translates into CASSSPGSGDTEAFF.

This clone turned up a few times. The chain combines TRBV28 with TRBJ1-1; D is unresolved. The CDR3 totals 13 residues. The germline V and J ends were trimmed by 8 bases and 0 bases, with 10 bases remaining between them. CDR1 and CDR2 from the germline V gene are MDHEN and SYDVKM. CDR3 DNA: TGTGCCAGCCAAGACATCTTGAACACTGAAGCTTTCTTT. Translating it yields CASQDILNTEAFF.

V and J are TRBV7-9 and TRBJ2-7; D might be TRBD1 (6 bases). There are 15 residues in the CDR3. Germline V gives CDR1 SEHNR, CDR2 FQNEAQ (reference sequence). V dropped 3 bases and J dropped 0 bases, with 12 bases sitting between them. The CDR3 reads CASSFSGTSSYEQYF. In nucleotides, the CDR3 is TGTGCCAGCAGCTTCTCAGGGACAAGCTCCTACGAGCAGTACTTC.

The gene calls are TRBV5-1 and TRBJ1-3; D is uncertain. The CDR3 is 15 amino acids. Germline lookup yields CDR1 SGHRS and CDR2 YFSETQ. Trimming removed 0 bases at V and 0 bases at J, with 7 bases between. In DNA form, the CDR3 reads TGCGCCAGCAGCTTGGGAAGACTCTCTGGAAACACCATATATTTT. Its translation is CASSLGRLSGNTIYF.

This chain joins TRBV24-1 and TRBJ1-3, with 8 bases that match TRBD1. Germline CDR1 KGHDR, CDR2 SFDVKD. The trim removed 3 bases at V and 5 bases at J, leaving 8 bases unmatched. The CDR3 totals 16 residues. CDR3 in DNA: TGTGCCACCAGTGATCTGACAGGGGAAAATAGAAACACCATATATTTT. The encoded protein is CATSDLTGENRNTIYF.